This is a list of T cell receptor beta chains from one sample in a study of prognosis after radiotherapy for stage I lung cancer. One entry per CDR3 protein, called by TCRdb with MiXCR from the multiplex PCR reads. This sample has over 14,000 distinct CDR3 sequences; 28% occur once, and the top ten carry roughly a tenth. This material consisted of PBMCs, taken before or after stereotactic body radiation therapy (not recorded which). Every receptor here comes from a donor at least 50 years old with non-small cell lung cancer. The CDR3 runs from the conserved cysteine through the conserved F or W. A D gene is named only where the DNA matches it firmly. Expanded clones get a size class; other rows say once, few or many, or leave the size out.

DNA	CDR3	D	size	V	J
TGTGCCAGCAGCCAAGAAACAGATACGCAGTATTTT	CASSQETDTQYF	NA	many	TRBV4-2	TRBJ2-3
TGTGCCAGCAGTGAGGTGGAGAACACTGAAGCTTTCTTT	CASSEVENTEAFF	NA	many	TRBV2	TRBJ1-1
TGTGCCAGCTCACCAAGAGGCCAGGGAACGGAGACCCAGTACTTC	CASSPRGQGTETQYF	NA	NA	TRBV18	TRBJ2-5
TGTGCCAGCACCCAACTAGCGGGAGTCCCCGGGGAGCTGTTTTTT	CASTQLAGVPGELFF	TRBD2	many	TRBV6-1	TRBJ2-2
TGTGCCAGCAGGAGGGGCATGATAGCGGGGTTGACTGGCTACGAGCAGTACTTC	CASRRGMIAGLTGYEQYF	TRBD2	many	TRBV2	TRBJ2-7
TGCAGTGCCATACTAGCGGGACGAAACAATGAGCAGTTCTTC	CSAILAGRNNEQFF	TRBD2	medium-sized	TRBV20-1	TRBJ2-1
TGTGCCAGCAGCTTAGGATACGGGGCCGGGGGCCTCAATGAGCAGTTCTTC	CASSLGYGAGGLNEQFF	NA	many	TRBV7-2	TRBJ2-1
TGTGCCAGTAGTATACTTCCCTATCTCCTAAGCACAGATACGCAGTATTTT	CASSILPYLLSTDTQYF	NA	many	TRBV19	TRBJ2-3
TGTGCCAGCAGCCGATCCTGTAGCGGGAGTGCTTCATACGAGCAGTACTTC	CASSRSCSGSASYEQYF	TRBD2	NA	TRBV7-8	TRBJ2-7
TGTGCCAGCAATATACTAGCGGGAGTTTACAATGAGCAGTTCTTC	CASNILAGVYNEQFF	TRBD2	many	TRBV27	TRBJ2-1
TGCAGCGTTGCAAACAGGGGGTCAGTCAATGAGCAGTTCTTC	CSVANRGSVNEQFF	TRBD1	many	TRBV29-1	TRBJ2-1
TGTGCCAGCAGTGGCACCGCGGCCAAGGGTTTT	CASSGTAAKGF	NA	many	TRBV6-4	TRBJ1-4
TGTGCCAGCAGCCGCCGGGAGACCCTTAGCAATCAGCCCCAGCATTTT	CASSRRETLSNQPQHF	NA	many	TRBV28	TRBJ1-5
TGTGCCAGCAGCCCAGAGGATAGACTAGCGGGAGTCCCAGAGACCCAGTACTTC	CASSPEDRLAGVPETQYF	TRBD2	many	TRBV3-1	TRBJ2-5
TGTGCCAGCAGCTTAACGGGACGAAATTCACCCCTCCACTTT	CASSLTGRNSPLHF	NA	medium-sized	TRBV7-3	TRBJ1-6
TGTGCCAGCAGTCGGTGGGGACTAGCGGGAGGCAATGAGCAGTTCTTC	CASSRWGLAGGNEQFF	TRBD2	many	TRBV3-1	TRBJ2-1
TGTGCCAGCAGCTTTGCAAGGGAGGCCGACACTAACTATGGCTACACCTTC	CASSFAREADTNYGYTF	NA	many	TRBV11-3	TRBJ1-2
TGTGCCAGCAGTGAAGTTCTCTTCGGCAATGAGCAGTTCTTC	CASSEVLFGNEQFF	NA	many	TRBV2	TRBJ2-1
TGTGCCGGCGCCCCGAGGGGGCTCACAGATACGCAGTATTTT	CAGAPRGLTDTQYF	TRBD1	medium-sized	TRBV6-1	TRBJ2-3
TGTGCCAGCAGTTTTTTCCGTACTAGCGCCTGTACGCAGTATTTT	CASSFFRTSACTQYF	TRBD2	NA	TRBV28	TRBJ2-3
TGTGCCAGCAGCCAGACTCCCGGGACCCCCTCCGAGCAGTACTTC	CASSQTPGTPSEQYF	NA	many	TRBV3-1	TRBJ2-7
TGTGCCACCAGCAGAAAAAGGACAGGACTTAATGAAAAACTGTTTTTT	CATSRKRTGLNEKLFF	TRBD1	many	TRBV15	TRBJ1-4
TGCAGGGGCGGGTCCTATAATTCACCCCTCCACTTT	CRGGSYNSPLHF	NA	medium-sized	TRBV20-1	TRBJ1-6
TGTGCCTGGAGTCTAAGAAACTATGGCTACACCTTC	CAWSLRNYGYTF	NA	medium-sized	TRBV30	TRBJ1-2
TGTGCCAGCAGCCAAGTTTTAATAACGCGGGGCAGCTCCTACAATGAGCAGTTCTTC	CASSQVLITRGSSYNEQFF	NA	many	TRBV4-2	TRBJ2-1
TGTGCCAGCAGTGAAGCGGTAGAGGGCCCGGGAGATACGCAGTATTTT	CASSEAVEGPGDTQYF	NA	many	TRBV2	TRBJ2-3
TGCAGCCCCTACCAGGGACAGTCCTACGAGCAGTACTTC	CSPYQGQSYEQYF	TRBD1	many	TRBV20-1	TRBJ2-7
TGCGCCAGCAGCCCTGATCCCCAGACCCAAGAGACCCAGTACTTC	CASSPDPQTQETQYF	NA	many	TRBV5-1	TRBJ2-5
TGTGCCAGTAGTATATTGTCAAACACAGATACGCAGTATTTT	CASSILSNTDTQYF	NA	many	TRBV19	TRBJ2-3
TGTGCCAGTCTGTCGGGACAGGGGCGTTTTGACAGCAATCAGCCCCAGCATTTT	CASLSGQGRFDSNQPQHF	TRBD1	many	TRBV6-1	TRBJ1-5
TGTGCCAGCAGCCAACTAGCGATATCCTACAATGAGCAGTTCTTC	CASSQLAISYNEQFF	TRBD2	medium-sized	TRBV13	TRBJ2-1
TGTGCCAGCTCAAAGGAACAGGGCAACACTGAAGCTTTCTTT	CASSKEQGNTEAFF	NA	many	TRBV18	TRBJ1-1